One sample yielded the 8 T cell receptor beta chains listed below, sequenced in a study of cytomegalovirus exposure and HLA in healthy donors. PCR primers comprised 60 Vbeta and 13 Jbeta primers. Clones were sequenced by immunoSEQ multiplex PCR, and TCRdb holds only the in-frame ones, with some missing. The sample gives about 140,000 clones, roughly 78% of which show up once; under 3% is in the top ten. Sequences were obtained from PBMCs. These receptors came from a female donor in good health and CMV-seronegative.

V usage is TRBV2 and J usage is TRBJ1-1; D may be TRBD1 (5 bases). The ends were cut back, 5 bases at V and 6 bases at J, with 10 bases in the middle. The germline V gene has CDR1 SNHLY and CDR2 FYNNEI. This CDR3 has 12 amino acids. The CDR3 DNA reads TGTGCCAGCAGTATTACAGGCGCTGAAGCTTTCTTT. Amino acid sequence: CASSITGAEAFF.

The chain has TRBV5-1 and TRBJ1-1; D is uncertain. CDR3 length: 17 amino acids. V lost 1 base, J lost 3 bases, and 19 bases lay in between. Germline assignment: CDR1 SGHRS and CDR2 YFSETQ. CDR3 sequence reads: CASSLYHSTQWDTEAFF. The CDR3 coding sequence is TGCGCCAGCAGCTTGTACCACTCGACACAGTGGGACACTGAAGCTTTCTTT.

The gene calls are TRBV5-4 and TRBJ2-1; TRBD2 might be the D (5 bases). V lost 4 bases and J 8 bases, leaving 19 bases between the germline ends. Germline V lookup: CDR1 SGHNT, CDR2 YYREEE (reference sequence). This CDR3 has 15 amino acids. The CDR3 spells CASSVTAHVGDEQFF. For the CDR3, the DNA is TGTGCCAGCAGCGTAACAGCTCACGTCGGGGATGAGCAGTTCTTC. The full variable domain, in which reference TRBV5-4 and TRBJ2-1 provide the parts outside the CDR3, is ETGVTQSPTHLIKTRGQQVTLRCSSQSGHNTVSWYQQALGQGPQFIFQYYREEENGRGNFPPRFSGLQFPNYSSELNVNALELDDSALYLCASSVTAHVGDEQFFGPGTRLTVL.

This chain uses TRBV5-6 with TRBJ2-3; tentative D call: TRBD1 (6 bases). The germline CDR1 and CDR2 sequences are SGHDT and YYEEEE. The CDR3 contains 17 residues. The V end was cut by 1 base, the J end by 0 bases, with 15 bases between. As DNA, the CDR3 is TGTGCCAGCAGCTTGTCAACCACAGGGTCAAGCACAGATACGCAGTATTTT. Amino acid sequence: CASSLSTTGSSTDTQYF.

The chain uses TRBV18 and TRBJ2-5, with D hard to call. The ends were cut back, 3 bases at V and 4 bases at J, with 12 bases in the middle. CDR3 length: 14 residues. The germline CDR1 and CDR2 sequences are KGHSH and LQKENI. CDR3 loop: CASSPKVERETQYF. CDR3 in DNA: TGTGCCAGCTCACCGAAAGTGGAGAGAGAGACCCAGTACTTC.

V and J are TRBV27 and TRBJ2-1; 10 positions agree with TRBD2. Trimming at V came to 5 bases and at J to 1 base, leaving 5 bases not matched to a gene. Germline-derived CDR1 and CDR2 are MNHEY and SMNVEV (reference sequence). CDR3 length: 16 residues. CDR3 in amino acids: CASSRTTSGSYNEQFF. Written as DNA, the CDR3 is TGTGCCAGCAGTCGTACGACTAGCGGGTCCTACAATGAGCAGTTCTTC.

The chain employs TRBV15 and TRBJ2-3; 9 bases line up with TRBD1. V gave up 8 bases and J gave up 4 bases; unmatched junction bases: 10. Germline CDR1 LNHNV, CDR2 YYDKDF (reference sequence). The CDR3 consists of 15 residues. DNA of the CDR3: TGTGCCACCGGTTGGACAGGGGTTCGGGCAGATACGCAGTATTTT. Protein sequence: CATGWTGVRADTQYF.

V is TRBV6-1 and J is TRBJ2-3; 7 nucleotides agree with TRBD2. The V gene end was trimmed by 2 bases and the J gene end by 6 bases; junction bases not matched to a gene: 8. The length of the CDR3 is 15 residues. Germline CDR1 MNHNS, CDR2 SASEGT. CDR3 protein: CASSELGGPRDTQYF. The CDR3 bases are TGTGCCAGCAGTGAATTGGGAGGGCCTCGGGATACGCAGTATTTT.